This T cell receptor (beta chain) was identified during a study of vaccination and CD4 T cells after COVID-19. The overall study: Comprising six males and four females, the convalescent participants counted two Hispanic individuals among them.

Researchers used the Oncomine TCR Beta short-read assay to sequence DNA from cultured CD4+ T cells. Cultured CD4+ T cells were the source of extracted genomic DNA. TCRdb passed the PCR reads through MiXCR, listing each CDR3 protein once. Of more than 9,000 distinct CDR3 sequences in the sample, 45% were seen once. Treatment: approximately nine-day PBMC culture with coronavirus spike peptide pools or control peptides (ViraFEST assay). Overall study findings and caveats: Median counts of SARS-CoV-2-reactive clonotypes increased from 21 to 38; this difference was not significant.

Concerning this clonotype: Its specificity is not known.

The CDR3 extends over 15 amino acids. The V segment lost 2 bases and the J segment 6 bases; nucleotides outside the gene matches: 7. Germline lookup yields CDR1 LNHDA and CDR2 SQIVND (reference sequence). This material consisted of cultured CD4+ T cells from blood, taken after SARS-CoV-2 vaccination. This clonotype was obtained from a human donor with COVID-19. The J gene is TRBJ2-3, the V gene TRBV19; 8 bases line up with TRBD2. CDR3 nucleotide sequence: TGTGCCAGTAGTATATCCGGGACTAGTATGGATACGCAGTATTTT. Translation gives CASSISGTSMDTQYF.